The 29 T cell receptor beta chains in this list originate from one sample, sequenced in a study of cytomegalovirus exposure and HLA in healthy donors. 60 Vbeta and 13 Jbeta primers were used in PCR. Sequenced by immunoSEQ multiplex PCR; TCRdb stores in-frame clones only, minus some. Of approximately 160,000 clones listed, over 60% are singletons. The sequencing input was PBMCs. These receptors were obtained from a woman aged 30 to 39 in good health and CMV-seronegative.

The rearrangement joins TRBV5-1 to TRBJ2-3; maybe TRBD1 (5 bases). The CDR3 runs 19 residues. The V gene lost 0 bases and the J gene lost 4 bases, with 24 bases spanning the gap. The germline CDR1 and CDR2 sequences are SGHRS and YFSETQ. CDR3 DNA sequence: TGCGCCAGCAGCTTGGGACAGTTCCCCCCCATCAGGAGCTCAGATACGCAGTATTTT. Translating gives CASSLGQFPPIRSSDTQYF.

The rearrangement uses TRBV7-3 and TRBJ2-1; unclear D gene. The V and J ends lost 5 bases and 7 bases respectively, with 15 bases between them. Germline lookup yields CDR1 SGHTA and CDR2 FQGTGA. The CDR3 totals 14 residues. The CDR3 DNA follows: TGTGCCAGCAGCAGAGGAAATCGGCGGAATGAGCAGTTCTTC. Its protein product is CASSRGNRRNEQFF.

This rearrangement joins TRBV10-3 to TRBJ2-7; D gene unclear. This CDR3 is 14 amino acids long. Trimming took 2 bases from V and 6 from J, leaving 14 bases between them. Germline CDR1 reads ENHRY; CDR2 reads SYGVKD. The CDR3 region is CAISEIQPSGEQYF. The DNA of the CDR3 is TGTGCCATCAGTGAGATTCAACCCTCGGGCGAGCAGTACTTC.

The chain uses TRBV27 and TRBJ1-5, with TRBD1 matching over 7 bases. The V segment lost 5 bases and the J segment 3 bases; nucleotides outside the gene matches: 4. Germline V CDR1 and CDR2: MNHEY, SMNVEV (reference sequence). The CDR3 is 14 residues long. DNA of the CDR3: TGTGCCAGCAGTAACAGGGGACCCAATCAGCCCCAGCATTTT. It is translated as CASSNRGPNQPQHF.

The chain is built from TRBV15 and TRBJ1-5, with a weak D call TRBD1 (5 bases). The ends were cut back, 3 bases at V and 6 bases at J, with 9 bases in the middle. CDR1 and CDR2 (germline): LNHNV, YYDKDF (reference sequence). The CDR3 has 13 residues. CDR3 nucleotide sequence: TGTGCCACCAGCAGCAGGGATCTTCAGCCCCAGCATTTT. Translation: CATSSRDLQPQHF.

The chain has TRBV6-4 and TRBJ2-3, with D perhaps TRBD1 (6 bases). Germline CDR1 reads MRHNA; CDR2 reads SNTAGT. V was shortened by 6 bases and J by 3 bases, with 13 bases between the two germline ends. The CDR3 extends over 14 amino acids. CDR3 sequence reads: CASSRGHQTDTQYF. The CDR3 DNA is TGTGCCAGCAGCAGGGGACACCAAACAGATACGCAGTATTTT.

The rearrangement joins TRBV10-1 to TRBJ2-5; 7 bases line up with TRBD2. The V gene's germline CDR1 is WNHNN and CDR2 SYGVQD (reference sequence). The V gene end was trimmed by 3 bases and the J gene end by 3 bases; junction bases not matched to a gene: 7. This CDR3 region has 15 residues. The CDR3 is CASSDGPGGEETQYF. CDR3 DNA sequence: TGCGCCAGCAGTGACGGGCCGGGGGGAGAAGAGACCCAGTACTTC.

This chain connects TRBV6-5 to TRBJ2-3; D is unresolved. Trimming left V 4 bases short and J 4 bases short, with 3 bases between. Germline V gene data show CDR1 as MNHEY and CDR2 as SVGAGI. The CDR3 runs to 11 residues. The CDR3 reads CASSSSDTQYF. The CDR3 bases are TGTGCCAGCAGTTCCTCAGATACGCAGTATTTT.

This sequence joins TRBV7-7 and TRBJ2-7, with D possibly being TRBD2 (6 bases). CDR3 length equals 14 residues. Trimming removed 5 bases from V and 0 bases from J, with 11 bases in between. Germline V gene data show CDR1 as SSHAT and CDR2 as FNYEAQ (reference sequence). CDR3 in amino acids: CASSPGLSSYEQYF. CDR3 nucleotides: TGTGCCAGCAGCCCGGGACTTAGCTCCTACGAGCAGTACTTC.

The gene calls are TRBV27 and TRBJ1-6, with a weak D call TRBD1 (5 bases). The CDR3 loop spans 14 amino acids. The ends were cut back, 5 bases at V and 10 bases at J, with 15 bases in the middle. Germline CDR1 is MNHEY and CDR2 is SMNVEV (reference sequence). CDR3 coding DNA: TGTGCCAGCAGTCGGCAGGGTGTAGGGTCACCCCTCCACTTT. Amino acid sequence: CASSRQGVGSPLHF.

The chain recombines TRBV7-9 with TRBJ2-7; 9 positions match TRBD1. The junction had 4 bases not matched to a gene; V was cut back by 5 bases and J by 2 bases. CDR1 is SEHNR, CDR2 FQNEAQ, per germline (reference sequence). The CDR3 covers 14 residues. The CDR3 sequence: CASSQRQGAYEQYF. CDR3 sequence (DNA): TGTGCCAGCAGCCAACGACAGGGGGCCTACGAGCAGTACTTC.

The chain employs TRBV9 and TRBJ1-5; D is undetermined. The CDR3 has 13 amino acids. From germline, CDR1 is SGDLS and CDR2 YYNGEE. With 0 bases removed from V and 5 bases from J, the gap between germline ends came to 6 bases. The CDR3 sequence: CASSVEEDQPQHF. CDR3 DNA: TGTGCCAGCAGCGTAGAGGAGGATCAGCCCCAGCATTTT.

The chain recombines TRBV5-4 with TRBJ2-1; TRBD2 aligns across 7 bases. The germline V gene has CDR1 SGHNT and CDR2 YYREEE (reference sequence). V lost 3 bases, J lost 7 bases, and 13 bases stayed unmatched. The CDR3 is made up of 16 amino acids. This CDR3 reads CASSSALAADQNEQFF. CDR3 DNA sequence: TGTGCCAGCAGCTCCGCGCTAGCGGCCGATCAAAATGAGCAGTTCTTC.

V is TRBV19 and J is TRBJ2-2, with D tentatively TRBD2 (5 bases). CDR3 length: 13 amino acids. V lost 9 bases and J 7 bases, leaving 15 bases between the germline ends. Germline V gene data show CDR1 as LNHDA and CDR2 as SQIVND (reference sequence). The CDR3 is CASLLRAGGELFF. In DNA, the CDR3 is TGTGCCAGCCTGTTAAGGGCGGGCGGGGAGCTGTTTTTT.

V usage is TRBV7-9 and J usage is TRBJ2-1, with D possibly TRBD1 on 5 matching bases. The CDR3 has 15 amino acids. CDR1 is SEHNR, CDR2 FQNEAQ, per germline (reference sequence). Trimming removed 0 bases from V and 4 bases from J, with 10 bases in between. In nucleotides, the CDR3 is TGTGCCAGCAGCTTAGCCAGGGCTATATACAATGAGCAGTTCTTC. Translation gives CASSLARAIYNEQFF.

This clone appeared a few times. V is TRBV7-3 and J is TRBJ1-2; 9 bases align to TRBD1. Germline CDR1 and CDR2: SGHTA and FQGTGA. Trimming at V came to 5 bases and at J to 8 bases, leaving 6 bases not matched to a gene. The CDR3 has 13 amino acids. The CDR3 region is CASSQGQGGGYTF. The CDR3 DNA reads TGTGCCAGCAGCCAGGGACAGGGAGGCGGCTACACCTTC.

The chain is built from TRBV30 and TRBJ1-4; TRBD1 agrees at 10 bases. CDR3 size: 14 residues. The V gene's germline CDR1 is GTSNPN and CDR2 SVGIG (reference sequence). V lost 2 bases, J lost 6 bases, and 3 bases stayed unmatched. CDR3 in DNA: TGTGCCTGGAGTTCAGGACAGGGGGATGAAAAACTGTTTTTT. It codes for CAWSSGQGDEKLFF.

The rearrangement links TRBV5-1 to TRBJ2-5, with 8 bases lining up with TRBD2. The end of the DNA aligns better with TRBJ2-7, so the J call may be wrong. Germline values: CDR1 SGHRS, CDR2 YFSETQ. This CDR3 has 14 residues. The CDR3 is CASSLAGVSYEQYF. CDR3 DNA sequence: TGCGCCAGCAGCTTAGCGGGAGTTTCCTACGAGCAGTACTTC.

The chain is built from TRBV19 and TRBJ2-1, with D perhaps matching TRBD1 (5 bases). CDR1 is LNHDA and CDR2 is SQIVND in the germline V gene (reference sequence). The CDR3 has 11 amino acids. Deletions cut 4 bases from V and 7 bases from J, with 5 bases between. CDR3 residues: CASSTGNEQFF. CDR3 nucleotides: TGTGCCAGTAGTACAGGGAATGAGCAGTTCTTC. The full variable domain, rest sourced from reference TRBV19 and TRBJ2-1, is DGGITQSPKYLFRKEGQNVTLSCEQNLNHDAMYWYRQDPGQGLRLIYYSQIVNDFQKGDIAEGYSVSREKKESFPLTVTSAQKNPTAFYLCASSTGNEQFFGPGTRLTVL.

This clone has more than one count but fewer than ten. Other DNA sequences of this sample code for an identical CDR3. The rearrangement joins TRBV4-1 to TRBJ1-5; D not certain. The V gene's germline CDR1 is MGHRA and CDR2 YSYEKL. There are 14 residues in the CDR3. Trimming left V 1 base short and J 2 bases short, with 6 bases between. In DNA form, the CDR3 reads TGCGCCAGCAGCCAAGGGCAGGGCAATCAGCCCCAGCATTTT. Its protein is CASSQGQGNQPQHF.

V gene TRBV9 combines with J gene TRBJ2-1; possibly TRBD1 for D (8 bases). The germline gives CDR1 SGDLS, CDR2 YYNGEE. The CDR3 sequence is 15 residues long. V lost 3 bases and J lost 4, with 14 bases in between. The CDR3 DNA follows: TGTGCCAGCAGCGCCGACAGGGGACTATACAATGAGCAGTTCTTC. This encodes CASSADRGLYNEQFF.

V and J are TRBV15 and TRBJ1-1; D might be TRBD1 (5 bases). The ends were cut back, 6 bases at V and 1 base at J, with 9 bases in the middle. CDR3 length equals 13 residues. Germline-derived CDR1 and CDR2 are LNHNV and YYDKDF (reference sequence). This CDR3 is CATRSGTNTEAFF. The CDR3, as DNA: TGTGCCACCAGAAGCGGGACGAACACTGAAGCTTTCTTT. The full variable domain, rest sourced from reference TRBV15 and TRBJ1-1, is DAMVIQNPRYQVTQFGKPVTLSCSQTLNHNVMYWYQQKSSQAPKLLFHYYDKDFNNEADTPDNFQSRRPNTSFCFLDIRSPGLGDTAMYLCATRSGTNTEAFFGQGTRLTVV.

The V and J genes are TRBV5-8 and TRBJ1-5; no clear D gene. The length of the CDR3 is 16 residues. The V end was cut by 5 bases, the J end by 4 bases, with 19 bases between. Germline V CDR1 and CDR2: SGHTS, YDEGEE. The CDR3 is CASSRELGQANQPQHF. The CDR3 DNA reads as TGTGCCAGCAGTCGGGAGCTAGGGCAGGCGAATCAGCCCCAGCATTTT.

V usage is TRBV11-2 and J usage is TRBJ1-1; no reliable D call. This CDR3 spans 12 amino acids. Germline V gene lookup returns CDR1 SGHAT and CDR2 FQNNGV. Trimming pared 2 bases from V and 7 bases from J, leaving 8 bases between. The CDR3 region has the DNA TGTGCCAGCAGCTTAACCGGGATTGAAGCTTTCTTT. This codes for CASSLTGIEAFF.

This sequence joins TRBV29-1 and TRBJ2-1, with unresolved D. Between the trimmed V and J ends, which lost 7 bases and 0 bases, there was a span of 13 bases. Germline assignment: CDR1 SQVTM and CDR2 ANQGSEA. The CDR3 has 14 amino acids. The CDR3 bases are TGCAGCGCCGTGGGCAAAAACTCCTACAATGAGCAGTTCTTC. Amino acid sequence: CSAVGKNSYNEQFF.

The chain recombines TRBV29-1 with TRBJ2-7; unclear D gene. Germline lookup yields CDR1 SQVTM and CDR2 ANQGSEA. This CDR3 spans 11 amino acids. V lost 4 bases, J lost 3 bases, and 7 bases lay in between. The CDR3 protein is CSVVFRYEQYF. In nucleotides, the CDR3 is TGCAGCGTTGTCTTCCGCTACGAGCAGTACTTC.

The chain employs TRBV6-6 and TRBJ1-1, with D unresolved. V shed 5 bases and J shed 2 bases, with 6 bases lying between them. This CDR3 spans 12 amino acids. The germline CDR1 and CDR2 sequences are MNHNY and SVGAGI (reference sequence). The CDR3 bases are TGTGCCAGCAGTCCCTCCAACACTGAAGCTTTCTTT. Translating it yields CASSPSNTEAFF.

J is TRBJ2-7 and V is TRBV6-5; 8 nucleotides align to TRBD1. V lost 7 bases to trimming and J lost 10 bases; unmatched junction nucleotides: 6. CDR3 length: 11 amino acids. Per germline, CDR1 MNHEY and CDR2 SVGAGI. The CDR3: CASTQGQGQYF. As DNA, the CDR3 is TGTGCCAGCACTCAAGGACAGGGACAGTACTTC.

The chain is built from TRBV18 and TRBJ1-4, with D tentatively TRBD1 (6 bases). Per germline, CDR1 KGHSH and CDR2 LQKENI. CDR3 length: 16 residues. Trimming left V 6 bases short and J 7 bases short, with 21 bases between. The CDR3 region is CASSHSGELSSEKLFF. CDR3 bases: TGTGCCAGCTCCCACTCAGGGGAGCTTTCTAGTGAAAAACTGTTTTTT.